This T cell receptor (beta chain) was found in a study of breast tumors, draining lymph nodes, adjacent tissues. TCRdb analysed the multiplex PCR reads with MiXCR anew, one entry per CDR3 protein. Of some 97,000 distinct CDR3 sequences listed, around 21% are singletons. Overall study findings and caveats: Compared with lymph nodes, tumors were less diverse; compared with nontumor tissue, more. Findings are consistent with lymph node origin and intratumoral expansion of most tumor T cells.

In its sample, this clonotype was seen many times. Its antigen is not known. Breast cancer patients provided tissue from their axillary draining lymph nodes. The sequence was collected from a female donor with breast cancer. Some clones in this sample may be carry-over from other donors' samples. Sequencing input: axillary lymph node tissue.

The CDR3 DNA follows: TGCGCCAGCAGCCAAGGGAGCGGGAGGTACTCCTACAATGAGCAGTTCTTC. It encodes CASSQGSGRYSYNEQFF. The V gene is TRBV4-1, the J gene TRBJ2-1; 9 nucleotides align to TRBD2. V shed 1 base and J 0 bases; nucleotides not matched to a gene: 4. The germline CDR1 and CDR2 sequences are MGHRA and YSYEKL. CDR3 length: 17 residues.